A selection of T cell receptor beta chains follows, all from one sample in a study of PD-1 blockade in classical Hodgkin lymphoma. Some clones are missing from TCRdb's copy, which holds only in-frame ones; the method was immunoSEQ multiplex PCR. The profile shows about 110,000 clones, about 89% of them singletons. The specimen comprised peripheral blood mononuclear cells (PBMCs), sampled before the second cycle of nivolumab. The receptors derive from a human donor with classical Hodgkin lymphoma. The CDR3 runs from the conserved cysteine through the conserved F or W. The size field is filled for only some rows; it gives once, few, many or a size class.

>TRBV2|.
CASSDRQPDTEAFF
>TRBV18|.
CASSPDSSYEQYF
>TRBV4-1|.
CASSQEGRSNYEQYF
>TRBV6-5|few
CASSYSGTGKGNTIYF
>TRBV7-9|once
CASSRQGANQPQHF
>TRBV5-4|.
CASSPAGRSSYEQYF
>TRBV30|.
CAWSAGQTEAFF
>TRBV30|.
CAWSTRLVSYNEQFF
>TRBV5-8|.
CASSRGGNTEAFF
>TRBV11-2|.
CASSPIAGRTYEQYF
>TRBV19|.
CASSYTGKGVYTF
>TRBV2|.
CASRSGRGANTGELFF
>TRBV30|.
CAWRGTGGIPEAFF
>TRBV5-4|.
CASSSPGLAEGGEQFF
>TRBV11-2|.
CASSFWTGRRVHEQYF
>TRBV6-5|.
CASSNRDPSFRAFF
>TRBV7-2|.
CASSLGFRTGANVLTF
>TRBV18|.
CASSPAQFSGSTDTQYF
>TRBV14|.
CASSPRPGQGSYNEQFF
>TRBV7-9|.
CASSLVTGVNYGYTF
>TRBV5-4|.
CATWFGNEQFF
>TRBV30|.
CALSRDLQETQYF
>TRBV30|.
CAWTGVRNTEAFF
>TRBV6-1|.
CASSEFWQGWEQYF
>TRBV5-6|.
CASSFGDRSGYEQYF
>TRBV19|.
CASSSGTSLRSSYNEQFF
>TRBV9|.
CASSTGLAAYNEQFF
>TRBV29-1|many
CSVDGYGYTF
>TRBV28|few
CASRVAAGPFEQYF
>TRBV11-2|.
CASSFGTSGWGAYNEQFF
>TRBV10-2|.
CASSESGRSYSDTQYF
>TRBV18|.
CASSSVKGFEQYF
>TRBV5-6|.
CASSFLAGRGETQYF
>TRBV4-1|.
CASSQRGGRDEKLFF
>TRBV6-5|.
CASSYYRFGTANEQFF
>TRBV29-1|.
CSVDLNLASEQFF
>TRBV4-1|.
CASSPSGLSAYEQYF
>TRBV10-3|.
CAIRPREQGSEQYF
>TRBV7-9|.
CASSLGQGVSYGYTF
>TRBV5-1|.
CASSQPKGQGDEQYF
>TRBV29-1|.
CSVAPPGVNTEAFF
>TRBV30|.
CAITRQGVSGNTIYF
>TRBV9|.
CASSVGGANVLTF
>TRBV28|.
CASSLGVRGAEQYF
>TRBV10-3|.
CAISESSGRETQYF
>TRBV19|.
CASRMGSGYNEQFF
>TRBV27|.
CASSFTGLAGDTQYF
>TRBV11-2|.
CASSLSTGAYEQYF
>TRBV11-2|once
CASSLEGSPYNEQFF
>TRBV29-1|.
CSAPTRTWEQYF
>TRBV4-2|once
CASSQDSTGLNTEAFF
>TRBV5-6|.
CASNLGGPNEKLFF
>TRBV7-6|.
CASSLEGGATNEKLFF
>TRBV10-1|.
CASSESRGGLTEAFF
>TRBV5-1|.
CASSLAGGYSTDTQYF
>TRBV6-5|once
CASSYELNTEAFF
>TRBV4-2|.
CASSQDLASALEQFF